This TCR beta chain was recorded in a study of T cells in Graves' hyperthyroidism and ophthalmopathy. Study at large: Peripheral blood sampling occurred at initial diagnosis, before any treatment.

This clonotype was seen repeatedly, ten times or more. What was amplified from RNA transcripts were TCR beta CDR3 regions. TCR CDR3 regions were first amplified by RT-PCR with HTBI primers. TCRdb itself ran the multiplex PCR reads through MiXCR, one entry per CDR3 protein. The data hold hundreds of thousands of distinct CDR3 sequences, with roughly 14% observed a single time. Disease duration was under 3 months in the ophthalmopathy patients, who also had a Clinical Activity Score of at least 3 and a NOSPECS grade of at least 4. Diagnosing involved the use of clinical symptoms, serum thyroxine and TRAb, thyroid ultrasound and orbital computed tomography. This clonotype was obtained from a woman in her 50s with Graves' ophthalmopathy. Sequencing was performed on blood.

The CDR3 sequence is CASSDSGNQETQYF. The CDR3 DNA reads TGTGCCAGCAGTGATAGCGGGAACCAAGAGACCCAGTACTTC. J is TRBJ2-5 and V is TRBV12-3 or TRBV12-4; 8 bases line up with TRBD2. Trimming removed 5 bases from V and 0 bases from J; junction bases left unmatched: 2. The CDR3 spans 14 residues.